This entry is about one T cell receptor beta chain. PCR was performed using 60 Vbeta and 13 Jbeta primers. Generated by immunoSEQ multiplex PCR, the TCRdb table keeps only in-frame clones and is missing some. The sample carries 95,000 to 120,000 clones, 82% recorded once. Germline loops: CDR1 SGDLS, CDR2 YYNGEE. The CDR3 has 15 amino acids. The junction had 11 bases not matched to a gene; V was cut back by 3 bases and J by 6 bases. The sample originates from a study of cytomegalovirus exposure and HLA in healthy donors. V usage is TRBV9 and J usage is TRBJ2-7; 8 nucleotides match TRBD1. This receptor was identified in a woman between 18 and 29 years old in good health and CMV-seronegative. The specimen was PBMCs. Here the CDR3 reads CASSDRQGISPEQYF. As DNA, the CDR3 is TGTGCCAGCAGCGACCGACAGGGGATATCTCCCGAGCAGTACTTC.